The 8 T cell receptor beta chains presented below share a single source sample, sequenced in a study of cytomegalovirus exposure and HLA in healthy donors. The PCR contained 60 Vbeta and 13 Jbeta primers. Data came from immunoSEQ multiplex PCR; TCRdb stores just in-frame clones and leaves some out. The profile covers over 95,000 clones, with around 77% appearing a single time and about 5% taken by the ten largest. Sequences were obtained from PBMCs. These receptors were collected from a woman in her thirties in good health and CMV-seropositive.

The DNA for the CDR3 is TGTGCCAGCAGCTTTGTTGGTCAGAGCGATTACACCTTC. As protein: CASSFVGQSDYTF. The chain recombines TRBV7-3 with TRBJ1-2; no firm D call. V was cut by 3 bases and J by 11 bases, with 16 bases left in between. The CDR3 loop spans 13 amino acids. CDR1 is SGHTA, CDR2 FQGTGA, per germline.

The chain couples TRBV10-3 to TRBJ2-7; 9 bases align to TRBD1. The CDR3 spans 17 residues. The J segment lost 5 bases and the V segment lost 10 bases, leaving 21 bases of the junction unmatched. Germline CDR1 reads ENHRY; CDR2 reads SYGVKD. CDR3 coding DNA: TGTGCCACGATAAGGGACAGGGCCAGTGGGAGGTCTGACGAGCAGTACTTC. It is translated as CATIRDRASGRSDEQYF.

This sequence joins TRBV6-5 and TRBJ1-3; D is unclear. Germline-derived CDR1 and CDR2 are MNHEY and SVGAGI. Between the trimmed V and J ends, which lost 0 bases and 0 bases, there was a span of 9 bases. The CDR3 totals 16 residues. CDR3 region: CASSYSTEHSGNTIYF. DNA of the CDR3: TGTGCCAGCAGTTACTCGACGGAGCACTCTGGAAACACCATATATTTT.

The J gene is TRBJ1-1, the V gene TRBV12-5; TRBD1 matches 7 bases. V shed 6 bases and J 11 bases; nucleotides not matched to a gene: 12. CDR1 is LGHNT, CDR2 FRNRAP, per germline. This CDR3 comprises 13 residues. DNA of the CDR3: TGTGCTAGTGGATCCCGGGACAGCTTGCGGGCTTTCTTT. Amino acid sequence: CASGSRDSLRAFF.

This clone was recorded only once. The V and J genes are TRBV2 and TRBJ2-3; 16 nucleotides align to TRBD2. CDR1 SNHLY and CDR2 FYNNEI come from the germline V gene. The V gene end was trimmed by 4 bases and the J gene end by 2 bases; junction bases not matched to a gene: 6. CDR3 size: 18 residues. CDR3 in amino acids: CASSVLGLAGGITDTQYF. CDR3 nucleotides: TGTGCCAGCAGTGTTCTGGGACTAGCGGGGGGGATCACAGATACGCAGTATTTT.

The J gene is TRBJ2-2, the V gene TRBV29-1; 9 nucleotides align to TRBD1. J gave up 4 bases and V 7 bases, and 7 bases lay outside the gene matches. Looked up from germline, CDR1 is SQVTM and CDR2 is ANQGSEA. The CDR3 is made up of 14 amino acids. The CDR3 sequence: CSGTQGAGTGELFF. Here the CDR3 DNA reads TGCAGCGGAACACAGGGGGCGGGCACCGGGGAGCTGTTTTTT.

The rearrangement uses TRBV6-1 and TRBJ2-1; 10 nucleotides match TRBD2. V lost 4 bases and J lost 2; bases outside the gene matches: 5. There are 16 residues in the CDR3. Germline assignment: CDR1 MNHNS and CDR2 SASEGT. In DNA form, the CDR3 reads TGTGCCAGCAGTGGGAATCTAGCGGGAGCCTACAATGAGCAGTTCTTC. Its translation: CASSGNLAGAYNEQFF.

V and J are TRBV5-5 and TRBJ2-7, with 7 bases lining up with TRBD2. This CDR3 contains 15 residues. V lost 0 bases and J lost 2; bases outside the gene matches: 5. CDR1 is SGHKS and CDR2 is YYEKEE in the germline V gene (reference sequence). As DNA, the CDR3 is TGTGCCAGCAGCTTGGCTAGCGGAACTACCTACGAGCAGTACTTC. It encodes CASSLASGTTYEQYF.